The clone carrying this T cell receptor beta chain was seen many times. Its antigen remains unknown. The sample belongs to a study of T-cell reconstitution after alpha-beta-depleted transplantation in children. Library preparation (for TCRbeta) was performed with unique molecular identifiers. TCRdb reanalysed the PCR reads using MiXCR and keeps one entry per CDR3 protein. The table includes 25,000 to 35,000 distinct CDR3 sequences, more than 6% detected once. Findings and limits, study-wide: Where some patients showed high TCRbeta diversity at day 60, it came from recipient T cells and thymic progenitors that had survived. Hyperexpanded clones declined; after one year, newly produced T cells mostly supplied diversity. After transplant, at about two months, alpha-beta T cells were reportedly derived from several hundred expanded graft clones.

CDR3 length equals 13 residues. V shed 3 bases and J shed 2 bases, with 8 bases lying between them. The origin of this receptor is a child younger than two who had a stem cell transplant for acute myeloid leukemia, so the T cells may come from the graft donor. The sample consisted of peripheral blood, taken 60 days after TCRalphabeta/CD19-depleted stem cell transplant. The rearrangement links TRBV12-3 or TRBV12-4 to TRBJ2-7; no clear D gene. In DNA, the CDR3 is TGTGCCAGCAGTTTCGCCACTACCTACGAGCAGTACTTC. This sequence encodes CASSFATTYEQYF.